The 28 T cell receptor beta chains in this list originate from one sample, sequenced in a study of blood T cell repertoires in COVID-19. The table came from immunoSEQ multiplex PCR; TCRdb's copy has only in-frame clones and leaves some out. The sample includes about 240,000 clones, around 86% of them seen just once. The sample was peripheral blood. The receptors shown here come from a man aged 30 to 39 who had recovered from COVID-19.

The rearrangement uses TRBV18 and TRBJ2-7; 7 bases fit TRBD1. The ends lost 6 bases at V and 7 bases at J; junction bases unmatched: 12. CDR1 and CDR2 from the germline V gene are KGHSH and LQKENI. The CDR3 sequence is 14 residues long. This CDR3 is CASSQNEGAREQYF. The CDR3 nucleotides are TGTGCCAGCTCCCAGAACGAGGGGGCGCGGGAGCAGTACTTC.

Here the CDR3 reads CASSPRWGQGNSPLHF. CDR3 sequence (DNA): TGTGCCAGCAGCCCGCGGTGGGGCCAGGGTAATTCACCCCTCCACTTT. The gene calls are TRBV7-2 and TRBJ1-6; a weak D match, TRBD1 (5 bases). Germline V gene sequence: CDR1 SGHTA, CDR2 FQGNSA. Trimming shortened V by 5 bases and J by 6 bases, and 17 bases separated the two germline ends. The CDR3 sequence is 16 residues long.

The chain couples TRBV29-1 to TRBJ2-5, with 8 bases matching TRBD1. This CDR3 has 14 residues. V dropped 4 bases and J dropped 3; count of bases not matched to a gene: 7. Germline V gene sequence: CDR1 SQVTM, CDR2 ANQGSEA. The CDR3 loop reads CSVVGGQEKETQYF. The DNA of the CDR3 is TGCAGCGTTGTAGGGGGACAGGAGAAAGAGACCCAGTACTTC.

CDR3 residues: CASSLVGRENTIYF. The DNA of the CDR3 is TGCGCCAGCAGCTTGGTAGGGCGGGAAAACACCATATATTTT. The chain recombines TRBV5-1 with TRBJ1-3; D is uncertain. The CDR3 spans 14 residues. Trimming removed 0 bases at V and 6 bases at J, with 10 bases between. Germline lookup yields CDR1 SGHRS and CDR2 YFSETQ.

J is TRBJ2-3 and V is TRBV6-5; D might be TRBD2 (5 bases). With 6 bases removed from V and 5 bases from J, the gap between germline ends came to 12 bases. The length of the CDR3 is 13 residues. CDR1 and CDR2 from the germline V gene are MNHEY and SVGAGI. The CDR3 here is CASRRTEEDTQYF. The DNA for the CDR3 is TGTGCCAGCAGGAGGACGGAGGAAGATACGCAGTATTTT.

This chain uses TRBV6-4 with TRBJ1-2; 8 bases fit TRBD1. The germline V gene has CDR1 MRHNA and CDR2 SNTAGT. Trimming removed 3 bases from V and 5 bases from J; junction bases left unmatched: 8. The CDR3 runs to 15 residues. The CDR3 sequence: CASSEGPGGAYGYTF. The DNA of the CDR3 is TGTGCCAGCAGTGAAGGGCCAGGGGGCGCATATGGCTACACCTTC.

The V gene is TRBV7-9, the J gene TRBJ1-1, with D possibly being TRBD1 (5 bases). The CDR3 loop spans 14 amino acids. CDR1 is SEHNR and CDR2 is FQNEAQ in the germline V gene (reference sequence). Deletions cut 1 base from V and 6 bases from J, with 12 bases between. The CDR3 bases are TGTGCCAGCAGCTTAGGCGGGGGAGGGTCTGAAGCTTTCTTT. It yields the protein CASSLGGGGSEAFF.

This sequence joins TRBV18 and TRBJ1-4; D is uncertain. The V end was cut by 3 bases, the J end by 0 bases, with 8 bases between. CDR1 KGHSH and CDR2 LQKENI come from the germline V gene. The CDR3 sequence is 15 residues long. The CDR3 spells CASSPDTSTNEKLFF. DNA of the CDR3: TGTGCCAGCTCACCTGACACCTCAACTAATGAAAAACTGTTTTTT.

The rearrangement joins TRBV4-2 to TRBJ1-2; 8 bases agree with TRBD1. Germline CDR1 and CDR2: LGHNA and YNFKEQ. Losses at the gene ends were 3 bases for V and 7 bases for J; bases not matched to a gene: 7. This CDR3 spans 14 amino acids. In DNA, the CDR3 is TGTGCCAGCAGCCATGTCGGACAGGGTTCTGGCTACACCTTC. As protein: CASSHVGQGSGYTF.

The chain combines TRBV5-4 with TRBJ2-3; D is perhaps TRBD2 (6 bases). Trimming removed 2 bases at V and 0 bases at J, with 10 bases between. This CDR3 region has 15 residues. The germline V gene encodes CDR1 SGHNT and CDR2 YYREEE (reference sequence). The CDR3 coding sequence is TGTGCCAGCAGCTTTAGCGGAGCTAGCACAGATACGCAGTATTTT. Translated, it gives CASSFSGASTDTQYF.

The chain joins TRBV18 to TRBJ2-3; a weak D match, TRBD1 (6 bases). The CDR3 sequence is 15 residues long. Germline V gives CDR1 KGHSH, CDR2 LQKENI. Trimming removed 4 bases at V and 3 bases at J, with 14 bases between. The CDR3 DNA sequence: TGTGCCAGCTCACTTCTTGGGGGCCGGACAGATACGCAGTATTTT. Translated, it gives CASSLLGGRTDTQYF.

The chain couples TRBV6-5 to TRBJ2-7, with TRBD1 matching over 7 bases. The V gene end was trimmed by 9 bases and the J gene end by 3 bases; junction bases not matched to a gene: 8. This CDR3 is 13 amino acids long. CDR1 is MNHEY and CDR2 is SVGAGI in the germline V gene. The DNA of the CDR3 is TGTGCCAGAAAAGGACAGGCTTACTACGAGCAGTACGTC. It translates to CARKGQAYYEQYV.

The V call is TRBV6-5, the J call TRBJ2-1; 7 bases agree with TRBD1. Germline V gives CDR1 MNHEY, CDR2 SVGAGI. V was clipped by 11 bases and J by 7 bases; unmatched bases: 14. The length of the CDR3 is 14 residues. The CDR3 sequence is CAGETGVGSNEQFF. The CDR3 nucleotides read TGTGCCGGGGAAACAGGGGTCGGCTCGAATGAGCAGTTCTTC.

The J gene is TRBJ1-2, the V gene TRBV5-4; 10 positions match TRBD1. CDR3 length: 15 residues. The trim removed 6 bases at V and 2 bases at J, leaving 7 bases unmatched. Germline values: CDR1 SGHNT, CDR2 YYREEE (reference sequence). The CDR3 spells CASNVGQGENYGYTF. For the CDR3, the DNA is TGTGCCAGCAACGTAGGACAGGGGGAGAACTATGGCTACACCTTC.

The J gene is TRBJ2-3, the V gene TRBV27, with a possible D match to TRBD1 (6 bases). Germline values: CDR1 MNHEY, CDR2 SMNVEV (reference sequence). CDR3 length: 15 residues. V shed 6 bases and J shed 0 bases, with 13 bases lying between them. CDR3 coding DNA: TGTGCCAGCAGAATCGGGACAACTAGCACAGATACGCAGTATTTT. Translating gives CASRIGTTSTDTQYF.

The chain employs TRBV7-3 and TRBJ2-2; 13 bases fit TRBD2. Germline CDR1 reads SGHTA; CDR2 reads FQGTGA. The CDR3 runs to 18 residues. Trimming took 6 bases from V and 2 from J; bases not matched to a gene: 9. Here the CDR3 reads CASSSTSGGARNTGELFF. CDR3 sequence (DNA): TGTGCCAGCAGTTCTACTAGCGGGGGGGCCCGCAACACCGGGGAGCTGTTTTTT.

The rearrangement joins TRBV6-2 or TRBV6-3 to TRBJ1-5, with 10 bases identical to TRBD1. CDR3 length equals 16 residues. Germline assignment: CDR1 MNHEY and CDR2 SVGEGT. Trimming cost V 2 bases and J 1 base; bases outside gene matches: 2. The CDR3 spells CASSYAGQGSNQPQHF. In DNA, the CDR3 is TGTGCCAGCAGTTACGCGGGACAGGGGAGCAATCAGCCCCAGCATTTT.

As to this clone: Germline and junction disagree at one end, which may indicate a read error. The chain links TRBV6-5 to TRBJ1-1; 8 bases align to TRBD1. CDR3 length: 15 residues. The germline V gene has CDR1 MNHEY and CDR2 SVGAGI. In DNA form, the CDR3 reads TGTGCCAGCAGTGACTCCAGGGGGCGGGTCACTGAAGCTTTCTTT. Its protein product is CASSDSRGRVTEAFF.

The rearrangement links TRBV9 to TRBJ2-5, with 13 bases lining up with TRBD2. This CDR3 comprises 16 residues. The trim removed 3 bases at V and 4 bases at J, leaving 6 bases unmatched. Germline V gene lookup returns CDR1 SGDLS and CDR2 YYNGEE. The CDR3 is CASSGLAGGSGETQYF. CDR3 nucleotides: TGTGCCAGCAGCGGACTAGCGGGGGGTTCGGGAGAGACCCAGTACTTC.

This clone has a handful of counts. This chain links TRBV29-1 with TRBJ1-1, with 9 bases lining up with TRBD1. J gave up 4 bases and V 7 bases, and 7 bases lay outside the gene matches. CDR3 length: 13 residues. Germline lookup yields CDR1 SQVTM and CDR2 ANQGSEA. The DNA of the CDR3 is TGCAGCGGGGCGGAGACAGGGGGCACTGAAGCTTTCTTT. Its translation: CSGAETGGTEAFF.

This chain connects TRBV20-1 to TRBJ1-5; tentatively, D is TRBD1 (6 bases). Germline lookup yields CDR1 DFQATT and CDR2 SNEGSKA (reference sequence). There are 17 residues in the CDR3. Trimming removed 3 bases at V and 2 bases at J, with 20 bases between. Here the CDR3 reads CSASSGGRVGRNQPQHF. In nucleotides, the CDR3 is TGCAGTGCTAGTAGCGGGGGCAGAGTCGGACGCAATCAGCCCCAGCATTTT.

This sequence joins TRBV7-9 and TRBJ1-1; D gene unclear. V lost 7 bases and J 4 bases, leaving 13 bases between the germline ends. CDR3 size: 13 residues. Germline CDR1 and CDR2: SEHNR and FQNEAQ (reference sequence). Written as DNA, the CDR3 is TGTGCCAGCACTCTTGTGAGGGCCACTGAAGCTTTCTTT. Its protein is CASTLVRATEAFF.

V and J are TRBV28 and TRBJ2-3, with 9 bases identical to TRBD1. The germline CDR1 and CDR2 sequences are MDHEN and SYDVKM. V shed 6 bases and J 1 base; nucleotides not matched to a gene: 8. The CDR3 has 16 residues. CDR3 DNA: TGTGCCAGCAGCCCACACAGGGGGCAGGGCACAGATACGCAGTATTTT. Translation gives CASSPHRGQGTDTQYF.

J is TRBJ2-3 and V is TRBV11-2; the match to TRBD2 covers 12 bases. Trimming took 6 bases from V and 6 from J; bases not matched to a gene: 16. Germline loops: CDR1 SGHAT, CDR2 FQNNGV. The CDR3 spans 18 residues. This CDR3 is CASRERRLAGGFLDTQYF. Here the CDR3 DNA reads TGTGCCAGCAGAGAAAGGAGGCTAGCGGGGGGGTTTTTGGATACGCAGTATTTT.

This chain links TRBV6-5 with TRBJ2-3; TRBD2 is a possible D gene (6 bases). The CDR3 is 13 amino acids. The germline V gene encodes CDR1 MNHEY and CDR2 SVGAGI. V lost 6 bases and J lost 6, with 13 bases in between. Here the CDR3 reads CASRWTIDDTQYF. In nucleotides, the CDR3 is TGTGCCAGCAGGTGGACTATCGACGATACGCAGTATTTT.

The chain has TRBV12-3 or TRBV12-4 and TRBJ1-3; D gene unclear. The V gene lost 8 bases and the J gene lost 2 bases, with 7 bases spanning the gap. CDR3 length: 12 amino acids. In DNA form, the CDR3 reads TGTGCCAGCTCTCCTCCTGGAAACACCATATATTTT. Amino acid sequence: CASSPPGNTIYF.

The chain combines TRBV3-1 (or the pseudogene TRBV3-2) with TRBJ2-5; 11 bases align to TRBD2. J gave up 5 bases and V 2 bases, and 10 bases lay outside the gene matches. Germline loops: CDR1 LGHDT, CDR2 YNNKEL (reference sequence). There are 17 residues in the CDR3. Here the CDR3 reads CASSQTSGGLGGETQYF. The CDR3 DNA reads TGTGCCAGCAGCCAAACTAGCGGGGGCTTGGGAGGGGAGACCCAGTACTTC.

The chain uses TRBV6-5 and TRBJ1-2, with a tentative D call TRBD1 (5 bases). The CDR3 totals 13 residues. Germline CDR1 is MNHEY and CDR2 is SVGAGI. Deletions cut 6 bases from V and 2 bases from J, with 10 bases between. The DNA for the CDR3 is TGTGCCAGCAGGCGGGACCTAAACTATGGCTACACCTTC. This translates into CASRRDLNYGYTF.